This is a list of T cell receptor beta chains from one sample in a study of cytomegalovirus exposure and HLA in healthy donors. The table came from immunoSEQ multiplex PCR; TCRdb's copy has only in-frame clones and leaves some out. Among over 150,000 clones listed, under 70% were seen once. The sample consisted of PBMCs. Every receptor here comes from a woman aged 40 to 49 in good health and CMV-seropositive. Each CDR3 is given with its conserved first and last residue. A D gene is named only where the DNA matches it firmly. Only part of the rows carry a size: once, few, many, or a class if the clone is expanded.

V: TRBV27
D: TRBD1
J: TRBJ1-5
length: 16
size: .
DNA: TGTGCCAGCAGTCTACTGGGGGGGACAGGGGATCAGCCCCAGCATTTT
CDR3: CASSLLGGTGDQPQHF

V: TRBV19
D: .
J: TRBJ1-3
length: 17
size: .
DNA: TGTGCCAGTGCTACCGGGACATCACCGTTCTCTGGAAACACCATATATTTT
CDR3: CASATGTSPFSGNTIYF

V: TRBV6-5
D: .
J: TRBJ2-5
length: 15
size: .
DNA: TGTGCCAGCAGCCGGAAAAGCGGGTACCAAGAGACCCAGTACTTC
CDR3: CASSRKSGYQETQYF

V: TRBV30
D: TRBD1
J: TRBJ1-2
length: 12
size: .
DNA: TGTGCCTTGAGACAGGGGGCGCAGGGCTACCCCTTC
CDR3: CALRQGAQGYPF

V: TRBV30
D: TRBD2
J: TRBJ2-1
length: 15
size: once
DNA: TGTGCCTGGACTTCGGGGGGGACGTCCTACAATGAGCAGTTCTTC
CDR3: CAWTSGGTSYNEQFF

V: TRBV5-4
D: .
J: TRBJ2-3
length: 13
size: once
DNA: TGTGCCAGCAGCTTAGGAGGGACAGATACGCAGTATTTT
CDR3: CASSLGGTDTQYF

V: TRBV7-9
D: TRBD1
J: TRBJ1-3
length: 14
size: once
DNA: TGTGCCAGCCAAACAGGGGGTGGTGGAAACACCATATATTTT
CDR3: CASQTGGGGNTIYF

V: TRBV28
D: .
J: TRBJ1-1
length: 14
size: .
DNA: TGTGCCATCCAACCGGGACTACCGAACACTGAAGCTTTCTTT
CDR3: CAIQPGLPNTEAFF

V: TRBV7-2
D: .
J: TRBJ2-6
length: 15
size: .
DNA: TGTGCCAGCAGCGTGGACAGCTCTGGGGCCAACGTCCTGACTTTC
CDR3: CASSVDSSGANVLTF

V: TRBV5-6
D: .
J: TRBJ1-2
length: 14
size: .
DNA: TGTGCCAGCAGCTTGGGGCAGGGTGAATATGGCTACCCCTTC
CDR3: CASSLGQGEYGYPF

V: TRBV28
D: TRBD1
J: TRBJ2-7
length: 12
size: .
DNA: TGTGCCAGCGTAGACAGGGCCTACGAGCAGTACTTC
CDR3: CASVDRAYEQYF

V: TRBV7-2
D: TRBD2
J: TRBJ2-1
length: 15
size: .
DNA: TGTGCCAGCAGCTTAGCTAGCGGGAGAATGGGTGAGCAGTTCTTC
CDR3: CASSLASGRMGEQFF

V: TRBV6-1
D: .
J: TRBJ1-4
length: 14
size: .
DNA: TGTGCCAGCAGTGTACATTCCCCAAATGAAAAACTGTTTTTT
CDR3: CASSVHSPNEKLFF

V: TRBV9
D: TRBD1
J: TRBJ2-2
length: 15
size: .
DNA: TGTGCCAGCAGCGTAGCACAGGGGAGCACCGGGGAGCTGTTTTTT
CDR3: CASSVAQGSTGELFF

V: TRBV15
D: TRBD2
J: TRBJ2-7
length: 11
size: .
DNA: TGTGCCACCAGCGGGGACGGGACTACGAACTTC
CDR3: CATSGDGTTNF

V: TRBV4-3
D: TRBD2
J: TRBJ2-5
length: 15
size: .
DNA: TGCGCCAGCAGCCAAGAGGGACTAGCGGAAGAGACCCAGTACTTC
CDR3: CASSQEGLAEETQYF

V: TRBV7-8
D: .
J: TRBJ1-1
length: 14
size: .
DNA: TGTGCCAGCAGGACAGGATCGGTAGGGACTGAAGCTTTCTTT
CDR3: CASRTGSVGTEAFF

V: TRBV18
D: .
J: TRBJ2-3
length: 13
size: .
DNA: TGTGCCAGCTCAACTCGTCCGACAGATACGCAGTATTTT
CDR3: CASSTRPTDTQYF

V: TRBV9
D: .
J: TRBJ1-3
length: 13
size: .
DNA: TGTGCCAGCAGCGGGGGGCCTGGAAACACCATATATTTT
CDR3: CASSGGPGNTIYF

V: TRBV4-1
D: TRBD1
J: TRBJ2-7
length: 17
size: few
DNA: TGCGCCAGCAGCCAAGATTTCGGACAGGGGCACTCCTACGAGCAGTACTTC
CDR3: CASSQDFGQGHSYEQYF

V: TRBV14
D: TRBD2
J: TRBJ2-1
length: 16
size: .
DNA: TGTGCCAGCAGCCGTACTAGCGGGGGGGTTTACAATGAGCAGTTCTTC
CDR3: CASSRTSGGVYNEQFF

V: TRBV6-5
D: TRBD1
J: TRBJ1-2
length: 13
size: few
DNA: TGTGCCAGCAGTTATTCACAGGGGCAGGGCTACCCCTTC
CDR3: CASSYSQGQGYPF

V: TRBV6-5
D: TRBD1
J: TRBJ2-2
length: 15
size: .
DNA: TGTGCCAGCAGTCCCCGGACAGGGGTTGGCGGGGAGCTGTTTTTT
CDR3: CASSPRTGVGGELFF

V: TRBV5-1
D: TRBD2
J: TRBJ2-1
length: 16
size: .
DNA: TGCGCCAGCAGCTTGGAGTCTAGCGGGTACTACAATGAGCAGTTCTTC
CDR3: CASSLESSGYYNEQFF

V: TRBV2
D: .
J: TRBJ2-1
length: 14
size: .
DNA: TGTGCCAGCTCGCGATCGGGGGACAGCAATGAGCAGTTCTTC
CDR3: CASSRSGDSNEQFF

V: TRBV6-1
D: TRBD1
J: TRBJ1-5
length: 14
size: once
DNA: TGTGCCAGCATCCGGGACAGGGGCAATCAGCCCCAGAATTTT
CDR3: CASIRDRGNQPQNF

V: TRBV9
D: TRBD1
J: TRBJ2-3
length: 17
size: .
DNA: TGTGCCAGCAGCCTCCACCGCGGACAGGGAAGCACAGATACGCAGTATTTT
CDR3: CASSLHRGQGSTDTQYF

V: TRBV7-2
D: TRBD2
J: TRBJ2-5
length: 17
size: .
DNA: TGTGCCAGCAGCCCTCTCTGGGTAGCGGGGGCCCAAGAGACCCAGTACTTC
CDR3: CASSPLWVAGAQETQYF

V: TRBV15
D: .
J: TRBJ1-3
length: 15
size: .
DNA: TGTGCCACCAGCAGAGATGCAGGCTCTGGAAACACCATATATTTT
CDR3: CATSRDAGSGNTIYF

V: TRBV28
D: TRBD1
J: TRBJ2-7
length: 15
size: .
DNA: TGTGCCAGCAGCCTTCCGGGACAGGGCCAGGACGAGCAGTACTTC
CDR3: CASSLPGQGQDEQYF

V: TRBV6-1
D: TRBD1
J: TRBJ2-7
length: 15
size: few
DNA: TGTGCCAGCAGGGCGGGGAGGACAGGGGCCTACGAGCAGTACTTC
CDR3: CASRAGRTGAYEQYF

V: TRBV7-2
D: TRBD2
J: TRBJ2-1
length: 17
size: few
DNA: TGTGCCAGCAGCCCAACGCTTAGTAGCGGGATGGTCAATGAGCAGTTCTTC
CDR3: CASSPTLSSGMVNEQFF

V: TRBV6-5
D: TRBD1
J: TRBJ2-7
length: 13
size: once
DNA: TGTGCCAGTGGCCCGACAGGGGCCTACGAGCAGTACTTC
CDR3: CASGPTGAYEQYF

V: TRBV19
D: TRBD1
J: TRBJ2-7
length: 15
size: .
DNA: TGTGCCAGTAGTAAGACCGGGACAGGGGATTACGAGCAGTACTTC
CDR3: CASSKTGTGDYEQYF

V: TRBV4-3
D: TRBD1
J: TRBJ1-3
length: 16
size: .
DNA: TGCGCCAGCAGCCAACTCTACAGGGGGTCTGGAAACACCATATATTTT
CDR3: CASSQLYRGSGNTIYF

V: TRBV4-1
D: TRBD1
J: TRBJ2-7
length: 15
size: few
DNA: TGCGCCAGCAGCCAAGGGACAGGGTTTAGGTACGAGCAGTACTTC
CDR3: CASSQGTGFRYEQYF

V: TRBV11-2
D: TRBD1
J: TRBJ1-1
length: 16
size: once
DNA: TGTGCCAGCAGCCGTTACAGGGGAACGCGAGGCACTGAAGCTTTCTTT
CDR3: CASSRYRGTRGTEAFF

V: TRBV6-7
D: TRBD1
J: TRBJ1-5
length: 17
size: .
DNA: TGTGCCAGCAGTTACACACAGGGGGAATGGAGCAATCAGCCCCAGCATTTT
CDR3: CASSYTQGEWSNQPQHF

V: TRBV16
D: TRBD1
J: TRBJ1-2
length: 14
size: few
DNA: TGTGCCAGCAGCCACCGGACAGGGGGCGGGGGCTACACCTTC
CDR3: CASSHRTGGGGYTF

V: TRBV19
D: TRBD1
J: TRBJ1-4
length: 17
size: .
DNA: TGTGCCAGTAGTATAGGGACAGGGGGATCGATTAATGAAAAACTGTTTTTT
CDR3: CASSIGTGGSINEKLFF

V: TRBV2
D: .
J: TRBJ1-6
length: 12
size: .
DNA: TGTGCCAGCAACATACATAATTCACCCCTCCACTTT
CDR3: CASNIHNSPLHF

V: TRBV4-3
D: .
J: TRBJ2-5
length: 15
size: .
DNA: TGCGCCAGCAGCCAGGATCCGGGGGGCGCAGAGACCCAGTACTTC
CDR3: CASSQDPGGAETQYF

V: TRBV19
D: .
J: TRBJ1-2
length: 14
size: .
DNA: TGTGCCAGTAGTATCGGGGGGACAAACTATGGCTACACCTTC
CDR3: CASSIGGTNYGYTF

V: TRBV29-1
D: .
J: TRBJ1-1
length: 13
size: .
DNA: TGCAGCGTTGATAGACTGCTGAACACTGAAGCTTTCTTT
CDR3: CSVDRLLNTEAFF

V: TRBV7-3
D: TRBD2
J: TRBJ2-2
length: 15
size: few
DNA: TGTGCCAGCAGCTCAGGACTAGCGGGAGAGGGGGAGCTGTTTTTT
CDR3: CASSSGLAGEGELFF

V: TRBV29-1
D: TRBD1
J: TRBJ1-2
length: 14
size: few
DNA: TGCAGCGCTCAAGAGGTCCAGGGGGCAAGGGGCTACACCTTC
CDR3: CSAQEVQGARGYTF

V: TRBV14
D: TRBD1
J: TRBJ2-5
length: 16
size: .
DNA: TGTGCCAGCAGCCAAGACAGGACAGGGGAGGGAGAGACCCAGTACTTC
CDR3: CASSQDRTGEGETQYF

V: TRBV7-2
D: .
J: TRBJ2-7
length: 14
size: .
DNA: TGTGCCAGCAGCTTGGACAGAGGGGCCTACGAGCAGTACTTC
CDR3: CASSLDRGAYEQYF

V: TRBV6-5
D: .
J: TRBJ1-1
length: 16
size: .
DNA: TGTGCCAGCAGTTACTCGGCAAAGATACCGAACACTGAAGCTTTCTTT
CDR3: CASSYSAKIPNTEAFF

V: TRBV5-1
D: .
J: TRBJ1-1
length: 14
size: .
DNA: TGCGCCAGCAGAAGTATGACAACGAACACTGAAGCTTTCTTT
CDR3: CASRSMTTNTEAFF

V: TRBV9
D: .
J: TRBJ2-3
length: 15
size: .
DNA: TGTGCCAGCAGCGCCGGGACATACGACACAGATACGCAGTATTTT
CDR3: CASSAGTYDTDTQYF

V: TRBV28
D: .
J: TRBJ1-2
length: 13
size: .
DNA: TGTGCCAGCAGACCCCAGGGAAGGGATGGCTACACCTTC
CDR3: CASRPQGRDGYTF

V: TRBV13
D: .
J: TRBJ1-5
length: 14
size: .
DNA: TGTGCCAGCAGCATTGGACACACCAATCAGCCCCAGCATTTT
CDR3: CASSIGHTNQPQHF

V: TRBV5-1
D: TRBD1
J: TRBJ1-2
length: 14
size: .
DNA: TGCGCCAGCAGCTTGGAAGGGACAGGGCAGGGCTACACCTTC
CDR3: CASSLEGTGQGYTF

V: TRBV9
D: .
J: TRBJ2-1
length: 13
size: .
DNA: TGTGCCAGCAGCGTAGCAGTTTACAATGAGCAGTTCTTC
CDR3: CASSVAVYNEQFF

V: TRBV4-1
D: TRBD2
J: TRBJ2-2
length: 17
size: .
DNA: TGCGCCAGCAGCCAAGATACCGGGAGGCCTAACACCGGGGAGCTGTTTTTT
CDR3: CASSQDTGRPNTGELFF